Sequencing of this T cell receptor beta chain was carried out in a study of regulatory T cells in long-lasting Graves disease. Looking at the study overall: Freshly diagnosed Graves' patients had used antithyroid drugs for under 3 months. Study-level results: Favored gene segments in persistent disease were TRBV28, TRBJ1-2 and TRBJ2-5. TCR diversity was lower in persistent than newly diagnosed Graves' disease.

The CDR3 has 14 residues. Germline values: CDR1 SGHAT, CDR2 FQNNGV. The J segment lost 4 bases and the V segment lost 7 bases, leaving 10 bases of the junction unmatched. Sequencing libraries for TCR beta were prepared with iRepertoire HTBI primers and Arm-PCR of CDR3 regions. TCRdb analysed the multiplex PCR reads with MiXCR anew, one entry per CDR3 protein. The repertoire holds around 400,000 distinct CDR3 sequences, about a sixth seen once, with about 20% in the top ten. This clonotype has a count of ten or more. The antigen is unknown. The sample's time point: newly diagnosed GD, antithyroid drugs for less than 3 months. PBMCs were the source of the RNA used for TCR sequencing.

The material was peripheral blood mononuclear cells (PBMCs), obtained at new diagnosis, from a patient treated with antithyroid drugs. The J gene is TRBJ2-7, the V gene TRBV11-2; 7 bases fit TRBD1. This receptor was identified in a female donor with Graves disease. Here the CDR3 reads CASTLRQGTYEQYF. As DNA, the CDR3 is TGTGCCAGCACCCTGAGACAGGGTACTTACGAGCAGTACTTC.